This paragraph reports one T cell receptor beta chain. As handled by the study authors: Nucleated cell number was recorded as an estimate derived from reference gene primer amplification. The data were produced by immunoSEQ multiplex PCR, yet TCRdb's version contains in-frame clones alone and is incomplete. The V and J calls and clone size were taken over from that table, and D and trimming were inferred from the DNA. This table holds over 90,000 clones, approximately 90% found once. Germline values: CDR1 SGHNT, CDR2 YYREEE (reference sequence). The CDR3 is made up of 14 amino acids. The V gene end was trimmed by 4 bases and the J gene end by 4 bases; junction bases not matched to a gene: 5. The data derive from a study of blood T cell repertoires in COVID-19.

The chain recombines TRBV5-4 with TRBJ2-5; 9 positions match TRBD1. This receptor was obtained from a man aged 45-65 years with active COVID-19. The sequenced sample consisted of peripheral blood. The CDR3 DNA is TGTGCCAGCAGCCCTACAGGGGGCTCAGAGACCCAGTACTTC. Translation: CASSPTGGSETQYF.